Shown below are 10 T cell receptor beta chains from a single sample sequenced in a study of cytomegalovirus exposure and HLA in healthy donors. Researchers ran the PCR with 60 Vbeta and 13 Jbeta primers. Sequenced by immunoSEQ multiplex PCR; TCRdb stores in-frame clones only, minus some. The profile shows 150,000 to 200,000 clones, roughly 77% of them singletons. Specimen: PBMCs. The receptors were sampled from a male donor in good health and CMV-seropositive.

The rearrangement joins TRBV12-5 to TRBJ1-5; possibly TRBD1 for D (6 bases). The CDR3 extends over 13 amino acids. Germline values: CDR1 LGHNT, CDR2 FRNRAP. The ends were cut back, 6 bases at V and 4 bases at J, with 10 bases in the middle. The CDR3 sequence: CASGGDRNQPQHF. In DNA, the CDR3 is TGTGCTAGTGGAGGTGACAGGAATCAGCCCCAGCATTTT.

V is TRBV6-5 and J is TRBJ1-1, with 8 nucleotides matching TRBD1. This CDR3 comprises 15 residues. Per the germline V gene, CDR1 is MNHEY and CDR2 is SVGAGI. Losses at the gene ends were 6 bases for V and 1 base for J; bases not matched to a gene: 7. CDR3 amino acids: CASRPGQGKNTEAFF. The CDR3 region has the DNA TGTGCCAGCAGACCCGGACAGGGTAAGAACACTGAAGCTTTCTTT.

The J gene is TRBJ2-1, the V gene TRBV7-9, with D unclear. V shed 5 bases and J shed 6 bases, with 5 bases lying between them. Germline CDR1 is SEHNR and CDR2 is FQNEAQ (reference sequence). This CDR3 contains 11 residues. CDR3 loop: CASSLSNEQFF. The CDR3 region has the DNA TGTGCCAGCAGCCTATCCAATGAGCAGTTCTTC.

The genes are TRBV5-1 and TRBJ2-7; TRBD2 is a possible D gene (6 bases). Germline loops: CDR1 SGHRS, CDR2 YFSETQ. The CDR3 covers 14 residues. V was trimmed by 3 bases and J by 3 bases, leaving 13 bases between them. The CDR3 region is CASSYYSGNYEQYF. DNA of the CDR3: TGCGCCAGCAGCTATTATAGCGGAAACTACGAGCAGTACTTC.

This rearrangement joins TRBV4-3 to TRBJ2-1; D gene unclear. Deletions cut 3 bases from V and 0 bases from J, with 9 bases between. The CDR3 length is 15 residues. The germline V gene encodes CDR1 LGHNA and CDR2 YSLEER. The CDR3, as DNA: TGCGCCAGCAGCCAGGCCCGTTACTCCTACAATGAGCAGTTCTTC. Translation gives CASSQARYSYNEQFF.

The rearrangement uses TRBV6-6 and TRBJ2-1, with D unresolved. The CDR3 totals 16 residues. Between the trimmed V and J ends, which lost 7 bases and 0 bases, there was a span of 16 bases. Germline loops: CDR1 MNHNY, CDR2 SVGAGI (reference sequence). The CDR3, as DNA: TGTGCCAGCAACACTCGGAGTTCCGGCTCCTACAATGAGCAGTTCTTC. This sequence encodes CASNTRSSGSYNEQFF.

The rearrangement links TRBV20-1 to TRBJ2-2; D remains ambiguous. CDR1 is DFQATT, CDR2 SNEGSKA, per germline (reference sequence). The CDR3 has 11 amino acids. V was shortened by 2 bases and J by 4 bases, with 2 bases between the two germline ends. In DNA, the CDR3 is TGCAGTGCTAGACTCACCGGGGAGCTGTTTTTT. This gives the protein CSARLTGELFF.

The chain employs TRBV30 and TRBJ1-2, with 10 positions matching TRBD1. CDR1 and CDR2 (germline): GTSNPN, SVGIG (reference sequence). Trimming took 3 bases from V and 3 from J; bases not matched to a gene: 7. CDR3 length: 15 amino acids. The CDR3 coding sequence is TGTGCCTGGAGAGAGGGACAGGGGATTCACTATGGCTACACCTTC. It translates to CAWREGQGIHYGYTF.

In DNA, the CDR3 is TGCGCCAGCAGCCAGATGAGGGGGATCTATGGCTACACCTTC. Translation: CASSQMRGIYGYTF. The chain couples TRBV4-3 to TRBJ1-2; D may be TRBD1 (6 bases). The germline V gene has CDR1 LGHNA and CDR2 YSLEER. This CDR3 region has 14 residues. With 3 bases removed from V and 4 bases from J, the gap between germline ends came to 12 bases.

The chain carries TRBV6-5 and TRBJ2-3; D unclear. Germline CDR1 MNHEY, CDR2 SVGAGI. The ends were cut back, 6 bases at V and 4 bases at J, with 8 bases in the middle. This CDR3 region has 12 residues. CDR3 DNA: TGTGCCAGCAGGTTGTCGGCAGATACGCAGTATTTT. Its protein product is CASRLSADTQYF.